Given below is one T cell receptor beta chain in context. The specificity of this receptor is unknown. The record has no base qualities; no much larger clone is one base away. The time point tag for this specimen amounts to: cells obtained before transplantation from donor or recipient. CD3+CD4+ and CD3+CD8+ populations were FACS-sorted from unstimulated pre-transplant donor and recipient cells taken from spleen or lymph nodes. These data are taken from a study of graft-versus-host responses after intestinal transplantation (dated by TCRdb to the early 2020s). Regarding the complete study: Recipients received multivisceral, liver-intestinal, or isolated intestinal transplants. Every recipient was given anti-thymocyte globulin induction, followed by approximately three years of maintenance tacrolimus and steroids. Bulk TCR-beta CDR3 sequencing was used to track graft-versus-host and host-versus-graft alloreactive T cell clones in the graft, circulation and bone marrow after intestinal transplantation. Alloreactive clones were identified by sequencing pre-transplant mixed lymphocyte reaction products and comparing them with unstimulated pre-transplant donor and recipient T cells. A cohort of about 25 intestinal transplant recipients, including one retransplant, was enrolled, and a few patients lacking pretransplant specimens were excluded. Donor T cell macrochimerism was defined as a peak of at least 4% donor T cells among recipient peripheral blood mononuclear cells. Instead of going to the commercial service, samples from three later patients were sequenced in-house on an Illumina MiSeq and processed with MiXCR.

The germline V gene (reference sequence) specifies LNHNV as CDR1 and YYDKDF as CDR2. CDR3 length: 13 amino acids, cysteine to phenylalanine. Only the CDR3 region is kept as DNA, spanning 39 bases read in frame from base 1. V is clipped by 2 bases and J by 2 bases, and the sequence between their germline boundaries is 6 bases long. The library was built by means of the immunoSEQ multiplex PCR assay. For most patients, genomic DNA was isolated using the Qiagen DNeasy Blood and Tissue Kit and was shipped frozen to Adaptive Biotechnologies for TCR sequencing. High-throughput TCR-beta CDR3 sequencing of genomic DNA from most patients was performed by Adaptive Biotechnologies. For the original study's pipeline: TCR sequencing data for some 17 patients were retrieved from Adaptive's ImmunoSEQ software; a few other patients were processed with MiXCR and VDJtools. To correct CD4 versus CD8 sorting errors, any sequence found in both subsets at a frequency ratio below 5:1 was removed. CDR3 nucleotide sequences shared by donor and recipient were removed because the origin of these sequences could not be assigned. Alloreactive clones required at least 2-fold expansion over unstimulated cells and minimum CFSE-low frequency of 0.002% (template counts) or 0.001% (read counts). Mappable clones were those detected in sequenced pre-transplant spleen, lymph node, or MLR CFSE-low populations of the donor or recipient. The cumulative frequency of alloreactive clones was calculated as a percentage of all sequences, weighted by copy number. TCRdb carries this immuneACCESS record with in-frame sequences only. Its versions omit some clonotypes, under half of them owing to an unresolved V gene in the studies checked, with the rest unexplained. V, J and clone size were drawn from that table, and D and trimming were deduced from the DNA. This sample is represented by approximately 60,000 clones; around nine tenths of them were singletons. Clones ranked in the top ten supply about 1.7% of the sample.

Results the study describes overall, beyond this receptor: Patients with donor T cell macrochimerism had high GvH to HvG T cell clonal ratios in their allografts. Early after transplant, peak levels of circulating GvH clones were associated with declines in HvG clones. GvH clones turned up in recipient bone marrow, with some appearing earlier in ileal mucosa or blood, a pattern consistent with an intestinal mucosal origin. The relatively low number and heterogeneity of intestinal transplant patients limited the conclusions.

Here the sequenced sample was unstimulated CD8+ T cells sorted from spleen or lymph node cells, taken before transplant. The source is a human donor who was the organ donor for an intestinal transplant. Here the chain combines TRBV15 and TRBJ1-1, with no confidently assigned D gene. In nucleotides, the sequence is TGTGCCACCAGCAGACAGGTAAACACTGAAGCTTTCTTT. Its translation reads: CATSRQVNTEAFF. Reference TRBV15 and TRBJ1-1 genes cover what lies past the CDR3, so the full variable domain is DAMVIQNPRYQVTQFGKPVTLSCSQTLNHNVMYWYQQKSSQAPKLLFHYYDKDFNNEADTPDNFQSRRPNTSFCFLDIRSPGLGDTAMYLCATSRQVNTEAFFGQGTRLTVV.